Below are 11 T cell receptor beta chains sequenced from a single sample in a study of Ad26.COV2.S vaccination and SARS-CoV-2 variants. Treatment denoted: roughly 20 received Ad26.COV2.S at low or high dose, single or two shots; 5 received placebo; per-sample allocation not given. Specimen acquisition occurred on day 63 following the initial vaccine or placebo injection. Sequencing was performed with immunoSEQ multiplex PCR; in TCRdb, only in-frame clones are kept and a portion is missing. The data hold some 500,000 clones, with roughly 89% observed a single time. Sample: peripheral blood, taken in a trial of Ad26.COV2.S vaccine versus placebo. The receptors stem from a person between 18 and 65 years old who received the Ad26.COV2.S COVID-19 vaccine or a placebo.

A remark on this clone: Relative to the germline gene, one junction end is altered; a read error may explain this. The chain recombines TRBV7-7 with TRBJ2-5; 8 bases line up with TRBD1. This CDR3 spans 14 amino acids. Germline assignment: CDR1 SSHAT and CDR2 FNYEAQ (reference sequence). The CDR3 sequence is CASSPGTGQETQYF. The DNA of the CDR3 is TGTGCTAGCAGCCCGGGGACAGGTCAAGAGACCCAGTACTTC.

The V call is TRBV20-1, the J call TRBJ2-1, with TRBD1 matching over 10 bases. V lost 3 bases and J lost 3; bases outside the gene matches: 8. Looked up from germline, CDR1 is DFQATT and CDR2 is SNEGSKA (reference sequence). This CDR3 contains 16 residues. The chain's CDR3 is CSASRGQGGLYNEQFF. The CDR3 coding sequence is TGCAGTGCTAGTCGCGGACAGGGGGGTCTCTACAATGAGCAGTTCTTC.

The chain uses TRBV18 and TRBJ2-3, with D unresolved. CDR1 and CDR2 (germline): KGHSH, LQKENI. The CDR3 loop spans 14 amino acids. The V gene lost 4 bases and the J gene lost 0 bases, with 8 bases spanning the gap. CDR3 region: CASSLTLSTDTQYF. The CDR3 nucleotides are TGTGCCAGCTCACTAACGCTTAGCACAGATACGCAGTATTTT.

This clone has a handful of counts. The chain has TRBV4-1 and TRBJ1-3; no clear D gene. There are 13 residues in the CDR3. Germline lookup yields CDR1 MGHRA and CDR2 YSYEKL. The germline V and J ends were trimmed by 1 base and 9 bases, with 10 bases remaining between them. In DNA, the CDR3 is TGCGCCAGCAGCCAAGGGGTCTGGAGCACCATATATTTT. It yields the protein CASSQGVWSTIYF.

V gene TRBV13 combines with J gene TRBJ2-3, with TRBD1 matching over 12 bases. Germline trimming cut 1 base from V and 4 bases from J; bases unmatched to any gene: 6. This CDR3 has 17 amino acids. Germline CDR1 and CDR2: PRHDT and FYEKMQ (reference sequence). The CDR3 protein is CASSLVRDRGPSDTQYF. CDR3 sequence (DNA): TGTGCCAGCAGCTTAGTCCGGGACAGGGGGCCCTCAGATACGCAGTATTTT.

The rearrangement uses TRBV5-1 and TRBJ2-2, with 8 bases aligning to TRBD2. CDR1 SGHRS and CDR2 YFSETQ come from the germline V gene. The CDR3 extends over 15 amino acids. V shed 4 bases and J 0 bases; nucleotides not matched to a gene: 2. CDR3 nucleotides: TGCGCCAGCAGCCTACTAGCGGCGAACACCGGGGAGCTGTTTTTT. This sequence encodes CASSLLAANTGELFF.

V is TRBV7-2 and J is TRBJ2-3; 9 bases line up with TRBD2. Germline CDR1 and CDR2: SGHTA and FQGNSA. The V segment lost 5 bases and the J segment 1 base; nucleotides outside the gene matches: 4. CDR3 size: 15 residues. The CDR3 nucleotides are TGTGCCAGCAGCACCGCTAGCGGGGGCACAGATACGCAGTATTTT. It codes for CASSTASGGTDTQYF.

The chain has TRBV19 and TRBJ1-5, with TRBD1 matching 9 bases. The CDR3 totals 20 residues. Germline V gene sequence: CDR1 LNHDA, CDR2 SQIVND (reference sequence). The trim removed 4 bases at V and 4 bases at J, leaving 20 bases unmatched. CDR3 nucleotide sequence: TGTGCCAGTAGTAACCCTTGGGGACAGGGAGGTTCGCTAGGGAATCAGCCCCAGCATTTT. It codes for CASSNPWGQGGSLGNQPQHF.

This chain joins TRBV6-4 and TRBJ2-1, with 8 bases identical to TRBD2. Germline CDR1 and CDR2: MRHNA and SNTAGT. This CDR3 has 15 amino acids. J gave up 1 base and V 4 bases, and 3 bases lay outside the gene matches. CDR3 in DNA: TGTGCCAGCAGTGCCTCTAGCGGGTCCTACAATGAGCAGTTCTTC. It yields the protein CASSASSGSYNEQFF.

The chain is built from TRBV27 and TRBJ2-6; TRBD1 is a possible D gene (6 bases). There are 19 residues in the CDR3. Germline-derived CDR1 and CDR2 are MNHEY and SMNVEV (reference sequence). V was pared by 3 bases and J by 3 bases, with 21 bases between. This CDR3 is CASSFRSRRGYFGANVLTF. The DNA for the CDR3 is TGTGCCAGCAGTTTTCGGTCCCGCAGGGGCTATTTTGGGGCCAACGTCCTGACTTTC.

This chain uses TRBV6-5 with TRBJ2-1; D not certain. The V end lost 5 bases, the J end lost 2 bases, and 13 bases lay between the germline ends. Germline V gene lookup returns CDR1 MNHEY and CDR2 SVGAGI. This CDR3 comprises 15 residues. CDR3 in amino acids: CASSLRRATYNEQFF. In DNA form, the CDR3 reads TGTGCCAGCAGTCTAAGAAGGGCCACCTACAATGAGCAGTTCTTC.